The entry below gives a single TCR beta chain sequence along with its context. The target antigen is unknown. This sample was taken from a study of blood T cells in healthy people across ages. Study-level findings and limits: Unknown donor CMV status possibly confounded expanded clonotype changes. Naive T cell percentage by flow cytometry tracked strongly with beta diversity.

The CDR3 totals 16 residues. Germline V gene lookup returns CDR1 SEHNR and CDR2 FQNEAQ (reference sequence). The J segment lost 3 bases and the V segment lost 5 bases, leaving 7 bases of the junction unmatched. Together with a sample-barcoded 5' primer, a J-beta primer mix was included in a second PCR lasting roughly 6 to 12 cycles. TCRdb passed the 5' RACE reads through MiXCR, listing each CDR3 protein once. The sample consists of roughly 1,800,000 distinct CDR3 sequences, around half of them appearing once. Specimen: blood. The chain carries TRBV7-9 and TRBJ2-1, with TRBD2 matching 10 bases. The source is a woman aged 35 to 49 in good health. CDR3 in amino acids: CASSARTSGYYNEQFF. The CDR3 DNA reads as TGTGCCAGCAGCGCCCGGACTAGCGGCTACTACAATGAGCAGTTCTTC.